A single sample is the source of the 25 T cell receptor beta chains below, sequenced in a study of a mutant IDH1 vaccine in newly diagnosed glioma. Noted time point: week 11, during vaccination. Doses consisted of 300 ug of mutant IDH1 20-mer peptide each, paired with topical imiquimod. Their antigen targets remain unknown. Method: immunoSEQ multiplex PCR; TCRdb's copy keeps in-frame clones and lacks some. The sample gives roughly 57,000 clones, around nine tenths of which show up once; more than 1.5% is in the top ten. This material consisted of PBMCs, taken from a glioma patient whose treatment included an IDH1 peptide vaccine. Source of these receptors: a man between 40 and 49 years old with glioma.

This clone has more than one count but fewer than ten. The J gene is TRBJ2-7, the V gene TRBV27; TRBD2 matches 8 bases. Germline V gives CDR1 MNHEY, CDR2 SMNVEV (reference sequence). With 6 bases clipped from V and 1 base from J, the junction kept 14 bases outside the gene matches. The CDR3 covers 17 residues. CDR3 region: CASSYSGAGAESYEQYF. The DNA for the CDR3 is TGTGCCAGCAGCTACTCTGGAGCGGGAGCAGAGTCCTACGAGCAGTACTTC.

This clone has a single count. The chain has TRBV11-2 and TRBJ2-5; TRBD1 is a possible D gene (6 bases). The germline V and J ends were trimmed by 5 bases and 4 bases, with 14 bases remaining between them. The CDR3 spans 14 residues. Germline V gene sequence: CDR1 SGHAT, CDR2 FQNNGV. The CDR3 DNA follows: TGTGCCAGCAGCCCCAGGGGTTGGGGAGAGACCCAGTACTTC. Amino acids: CASSPRGWGETQYF. Full variable domain (remainder filled in from reference TRBV11-2 and TRBJ2-5): EAGVAQSPRYKIIEKRQSVAFWCNPISGHATLYWYQQILGQGPKLLIQFQNNGVVDDSQLPKDRFSAERLKGVDSTLKIQPAKLEDSAVYLCASSPRGWGETQYFGPGTRLLVL.

This clone was counted a single time. DNA of the CDR3: TGTGCCAGCAGTCGAGCGACCCGGACTGAAGCTTTCTTT. Encoded protein: CASSRATRTEAFF. The V call is TRBV28, the J call TRBJ1-1; no clear D gene. The CDR3 has 13 amino acids. Per the germline V gene, CDR1 is MDHEN and CDR2 is SYDVKM. Trimming took off 5 bases at V and 5 bases at J, with 12 bases between the two ends.

The genes are TRBV19 and TRBJ1-2; a possible D gene is TRBD1 (5 bases). CDR3 length: 15 residues. Germline V CDR1 and CDR2: LNHDA, SQIVND (reference sequence). With 3 bases removed from V and 3 bases from J, the gap between germline ends came to 14 bases. The DNA of the CDR3 is TGTGCCAGTAGTATCTCTCGGCAAGGGGACTATGGCTACACCTTC. It encodes CASSISRQGDYGYTF.

This clone has only one observation. The chain combines TRBV6-5 with TRBJ2-6; no definite D call. V lost 0 bases and J 0 bases, leaving 0 bases between the germline ends. Germline V gene data show CDR1 as MNHEY and CDR2 as SVGAGI. The CDR3 covers 14 residues. The CDR3 here is CASSYSSGANVLTF. Here the CDR3 DNA reads TGTGCCAGCAGTTACTCCTCTGGGGCCAACGTCCTGACTTTC.

The CDR3 reads CASSEGGLSGNTIYF. CDR3 sequence (DNA): TGCGCCAGCAGCGAAGGGGGGCTAAGCGGAAACACCATATATTTT. V usage is TRBV5-1 and J usage is TRBJ1-3; D may be TRBD1 (6 bases). Germline V CDR1 and CDR2: SGHRS, YFSETQ. This CDR3 is built from 15 residues. The germline V and J ends were trimmed by 4 bases and 4 bases, with 15 bases remaining between them.

The chain recombines TRBV7-6 with TRBJ2-7; 7 bases are shared with TRBD2. With V trimmed by 4 bases and J by 2 bases, 11 bases remained unmatched. This CDR3 has 16 amino acids. Germline lookup yields CDR1 SGHVS and CDR2 FNYEAQ. CDR3 in DNA: TGTGCCAGCAGCTGGAGAGGGCGGGAGACCCCCTACGAGCAGTACTTC. The encoded protein is CASSWRGRETPYEQYF.

V gene TRBV27 combines with J gene TRBJ1-6, with D possibly being TRBD1 (5 bases). Trimming pared 5 bases from V and 7 bases from J, leaving 18 bases between. The CDR3 length is 16 residues. Per the germline V gene, CDR1 is MNHEY and CDR2 is SMNVEV (reference sequence). The CDR3 loop is CASSALGSWGNSPLHF. CDR3 nucleotide sequence: TGTGCCAGCAGTGCCTTGGGGAGCTGGGGGAATTCACCCCTCCACTTT.

V gene TRBV18 combines with J gene TRBJ2-1, with D unresolved. The CDR3 contains 14 residues. The ends were cut back, 3 bases at V and 3 bases at J, with 9 bases in the middle. Germline V gene lookup returns CDR1 KGHSH and CDR2 LQKENI. CDR3 in amino acids: CASSPLGGYNEQFF. CDR3 nucleotide sequence: TGTGCCAGCTCACCCCTGGGCGGCTACAATGAGCAGTTCTTC.

The genes are TRBV28 and TRBJ1-2; D gene unclear. V was shortened by 8 bases and J by 3 bases, with 13 bases between the two germline ends. The CDR3 has 13 amino acids. CDR1 is MDHEN and CDR2 is SYDVKM in the germline V gene. The CDR3 reads CASAGSLDYGYTF. The CDR3 DNA reads as TGTGCCAGCGCGGGCAGCCTGGACTATGGCTACACCTTC.

The rearrangement joins TRBV28 to TRBJ1-2, with a possible D match to TRBD1 (5 bases). CDR3 size: 13 residues. The V gene lost 7 bases and the J gene lost 8 bases, with 17 bases spanning the gap. Germline CDR1 is MDHEN and CDR2 is SYDVKM. CDR3 in DNA: TGTGCCAGCATACCCCCTCGGGGGATCGGCTACACCTTC. It encodes CASIPPRGIGYTF.

The chain links TRBV10-3 to TRBJ1-1; 9 nucleotides align to TRBD1. This CDR3 comprises 13 residues. V dropped 4 bases and J dropped 7; count of bases not matched to a gene: 4. The V gene's germline CDR1 is ENHRY and CDR2 SYGVKD. CDR3 in DNA: TGTGCCATCAGTGGGGACAGGGTACTTGAAGCTTTCTTT. It codes for CAISGDRVLEAFF.

V is TRBV19 and J is TRBJ1-1; D perhaps matches TRBD1 (6 bases). This CDR3 is built from 14 residues. CDR1 is LNHDA, CDR2 SQIVND, per germline (reference sequence). Deletions cut 3 bases from V and 4 bases from J, with 12 bases between. This chain's CDR3 is CASSMGAPATEAFF. The CDR3 DNA is TGTGCCAGTAGTATGGGGGCGCCGGCCACTGAAGCTTTCTTT.

This chain uses TRBV19 with TRBJ2-3; D perhaps matches TRBD2 (6 bases). CDR1 is LNHDA, CDR2 SQIVND, per germline (reference sequence). Between the trimmed V and J ends, which lost 1 base and 5 bases, there was a span of 13 bases. The CDR3 spans 15 residues. The CDR3 coding sequence is TGTGCCAGTAGTATAGGTCCCGGGGGAAGAGATACGCAGTATTTT. Its translation is CASSIGPGGRDTQYF. The whole variable domain, remainder taken from reference TRBV19 and TRBJ2-3, is DGGITQSPKYLFRKEGQNVTLSCEQNLNHDAMYWYRQDPGQGLRLIYYSQIVNDFQKGDIAEGYSVSREKKESFPLTVTSAQKNPTAFYLCASSIGPGGRDTQYFGPGTRLTVL.

The chain employs TRBV5-1 and TRBJ1-1, with D perhaps TRBD1 (6 bases). Germline CDR1 and CDR2: SGHRS and YFSETQ. The CDR3 extends over 15 amino acids. Between the trimmed V and J ends, which lost 1 base and 3 bases, there was a span of 13 bases. CDR3 DNA: TGCGCCAGCAGCTTGCGGCCAGGGGCAGACACTGAAGCTTTCTTT. This gives the protein CASSLRPGADTEAFF.

The chain is built from TRBV30 and TRBJ1-2; D gene uncertain. The CDR3 extends over 15 amino acids. Germline CDR1 reads GTSNPN; CDR2 reads SVGIG (reference sequence). Deletions cut 0 bases from V and 8 bases from J, with 19 bases between. The CDR3 loop reads CAWSVLGKALRGYTF. The CDR3 nucleotides are TGTGCCTGGAGTGTACTTGGGAAAGCACTACGGGGCTACACCTTC.

The chain couples TRBV11-2 to TRBJ1-3; D remains unclear. The V gene lost 5 bases and the J gene lost 1 base, with 21 bases spanning the gap. Germline CDR1 is SGHAT and CDR2 is FQNNGV. The CDR3 sequence is 18 residues long. CDR3 residues: CASSLQIVIGISGNTIYF. CDR3 bases: TGTGCCAGCAGCCTACAGATTGTGATCGGTATATCTGGAAACACCATATATTTT.

This rearrangement joins TRBV5-1 to TRBJ2-7; D may match TRBD1 or TRBD2 (6 bases each). V gave up 0 bases and J gave up 2 bases, with 15 bases separating them. The CDR3 consists of 16 residues. Germline-derived CDR1 and CDR2 are SGHRS and YFSETQ. The CDR3 sequence: CASSLALSGAPYEQYF. In DNA, the CDR3 is TGCGCCAGCAGCTTGGCCCTGTCGGGGGCCCCCTACGAGCAGTACTTC.

This clone was picked up one time. The CDR3 region is CASSRNRDHQPQHF. In DNA, the CDR3 is TGTGCCAGCAGCCGAAACAGGGACCATCAGCCCCAGCATTTT. This chain uses TRBV6-5 with TRBJ1-5; D perhaps matches TRBD1 (6 bases). The length of the CDR3 is 14 residues. V dropped 6 bases and J dropped 5 bases, with 14 bases sitting between them. Germline values: CDR1 MNHEY, CDR2 SVGAGI.

The chain combines TRBV5-6 with TRBJ2-3; TRBD2 might be the D (7 bases). The V and J ends lost 6 bases and 3 bases respectively, with 23 bases between them. The CDR3 has 17 amino acids. Per germline, CDR1 SGHDT and CDR2 YYEEEE. CDR3 region: CASTTRWGGARTDTQYF. The CDR3 DNA follows: TGTGCCAGCACCACCCGATGGGGGGGCGCGAGAACAGATACGCAGTATTTT.

The gene calls are TRBV5-1 and TRBJ1-2; TRBD1 agrees at 7 bases. The V gene end was trimmed by 4 bases and the J gene end by 1 base; junction bases not matched to a gene: 7. The germline CDR1 and CDR2 sequences are SGHRS and YFSETQ. This CDR3 has 15 amino acids. The CDR3 region is CASSITGDYNYGYTF. The CDR3 DNA sequence: TGCGCCAGCAGCATAACAGGGGACTATAACTATGGCTACACCTTC.

This sequence joins TRBV28 and TRBJ2-7; maybe TRBD2 (5 bases). CDR1 MDHEN and CDR2 SYDVKM come from the germline V gene. This CDR3 spans 15 amino acids. Deletions cut 2 bases from V and 0 bases from J, with 11 bases between. CDR3 coding DNA: TGTGCCAGCAGTTTAGTTCTGGGGAGCTCCTACGAGCAGTACTTC. It codes for CASSLVLGSSYEQYF.

This clone was found once. The CDR3 protein is CASSLVQRSYEQYF. DNA for the CDR3: TGTGCCAGCAGCTTAGTCCAGCGCAGTTACGAGCAGTACTTC. This chain uses TRBV7-8 with TRBJ2-7; D is unclear. Germline-derived CDR1 and CDR2 are SGHVS and FQNEAQ. CDR3 length: 14 amino acids. V lost 1 base and J lost 4, with 11 bases in between.

The CDR3 DNA reads TGTGCCAGCAGTTTGGGGGGGGGCGCTGTAGGCGAGCAGTACGTC. It encodes CASSLGGGAVGEQYV. J is TRBJ2-7 and V is TRBV6-5, with a weak D call TRBD2 (7 bases). The CDR3 is 15 residues long. V was shortened by 4 bases and J by 6 bases, with 19 bases between the two germline ends. The germline CDR1 and CDR2 sequences are MNHEY and SVGAGI.

Only a few counts were recorded for this clone. CDR3 sequence: CASSLEGQTQYF. Here the CDR3 DNA reads TGCGCCAGCAGCTTGGAAGGGCAGACCCAGTACTTC. The J gene is TRBJ2-5, the V gene TRBV5-1; unclear D gene. The germline gives CDR1 SGHRS, CDR2 YFSETQ. Trimming left V 0 bases short and J 6 bases short, with 6 bases between. The CDR3 extends over 12 amino acids.